This paragraph reports one T cell receptor (beta chain). Donors were grouped by their self-reported clinical history. Recovered Cohort 3 donors showed two negative PCRs, clearance, or symptom resolution. Measured with immunoSEQ multiplex PCR; TCRdb has only the in-frame clones, and not every one. The sample has more than 450,000 clones; approximately 86% are singletons. The CDR3 runs 15 residues. Germline loops: CDR1 MNHNY, CDR2 SVGAGI (reference sequence). V was shortened by 2 bases and J by 7 bases, with 15 bases between the two germline ends. This sample was taken from a study of blood T cell repertoires in COVID-19.

The sample was PBMCs or T cells enriched from blood (not recorded which). This rearrangement joins TRBV6-6 to TRBJ1-5, with D tentatively TRBD1 (6 bases). The clonotype comes from a woman between 18 and 30 years old who had recovered from COVID-19. This CDR3 reads CASSYEGGKSQPQHF. In nucleotides, the CDR3 is TGTGCCAGCAGTTACGAGGGGGGGAAGAGCCAGCCCCAGCATTTT.